This is a list of T cell receptor beta chains from one sample in a study of T cell clonotyping in hematopoietic cell transplantation. Measured with immunoSEQ multiplex PCR; TCRdb has only the in-frame clones, and not every one. The sample records 13,000 to 15,000 clones, just over 85% being singletons. The sample here was PBMCs, taken 100 days after allogeneic stem cell transplant. These receptors originate from a male patient aged 45-60 years who had an allogeneic stem cell transplant from an unrelated donor, so T cells may come from the graft donor. Some clones in this sample may be carry-over from other donors' samples. Each CDR3 is given with its conserved first and last residue. Fields, in order: CDR3 DNA, CDR3 protein, J gene, D gene, V gene, clone size. D genes are given only for firm matches. Size is omitted from some rows. Given values are once, few, many or a class for expanded clones.

DNA: TGTGCCATCAGTGAGTTGCGGGGGGGCACAGATACGCAGTATTTT; CDR3: CAISELRGGTDTQYF; J: TRBJ2-3; D: TRBD2; V: TRBV10-3; size: few
DNA: TGTGCCAGCAGCTCGGACCGGGCTGAAGCTTTCTTT; CDR3: CASSSDRAEAFF; J: TRBJ1-1; D: .; V: TRBV11-2; size: .
DNA: TGTGCCAGCAGCCCACAGGGGAAAGAGACCCAGTACTTC; CDR3: CASSPQGKETQYF; J: TRBJ2-5; D: TRBD1; V: TRBV7-3; size: .
DNA: TGCGCCAGCAGCTTAAGATCTCCGGGACAGGCCACAGATACGCAGTATTTT; CDR3: CASSLRSPGQATDTQYF; J: TRBJ2-3; D: TRBD1; V: TRBV5-1; size: .
DNA: TGTGCCAGCAGCAATGCCGGTTACGAGCAGTACTTC; CDR3: CASSNAGYEQYF; J: TRBJ2-7; D: .; V: TRBV11-2; size: .
DNA: TGTGCCAGCAGTGAAGCGAGCTGGGCTGGGGCCAACGTCCTGACTTTC; CDR3: CASSEASWAGANVLTF; J: TRBJ2-6; D: .; V: TRBV6-1; size: .
DNA: TGTGCCAGCAGCTCACAATCAGGGACTGAAGCTTTCTTT; CDR3: CASSSQSGTEAFF; J: TRBJ1-1; D: .; V: TRBV7-8; size: .
DNA: TGTGCCAGCAGCTTACCTCAAGAGACCCAGTACTTC; CDR3: CASSLPQETQYF; J: TRBJ2-5; D: .; V: TRBV7-6; size: .
DNA: TGTGCCAGCAGCTTAGCGGGTGCAACTAATGAAAAACTGTTTTTT; CDR3: CASSLAGATNEKLFF; J: TRBJ1-4; D: .; V: TRBV11-2; size: .
DNA: TGTGCCAGCAGTGAATACGAGGATCAGCCCCAGCATTTT; CDR3: CASSEYEDQPQHF; J: TRBJ1-5; D: .; V: TRBV2; size: .